This T cell receptor (beta chain) stems from a study of blood T cell repertoires in COVID-19. As for the study in general: Samples came from the United States, Italy and Spain, spanning acute and convalescent COVID-19.

The CDR3 has 20 amino acids. Trimming cost V 0 bases and J 3 bases; bases outside gene matches: 12. The germline gives CDR1 SGHRS, CDR2 YFSETQ. One Seattle source followed patients from active infection through their disease course. Assay: immunoSEQ multiplex PCR; the TCRdb copy retains only in-frame clones and omits some. The data contain 80,000 to 100,000 clones, less than 85% of them singletons. The gene calls are TRBV5-1 and TRBJ2-2; 12 nucleotides match TRBD2. The sequence derives from a man in his 70s with COVID-19, enrolled during active disease. Sequenced: peripheral blood. The CDR3 DNA reads TGCGCCAGCAGCTTGGCCGGACTGACTAGCGGGAGCCCCGACACCGGGGAGCTGTTTTTT. Protein sequence: CASSLAGLTSGSPDTGELFF.